This T cell receptor (beta chain) was profiled in a study of glioma-infiltrating T cells after dendritic cell vaccination. Study information: Dendritic cell vaccine was injected intradermally three times, biweekly. Findings of the study overall: Higher pretreatment TIL content predicted longer progression-free time and survival.

This clone was detected a few times. What it recognizes is unknown. Sample time point: after dendritic cell vaccination, including at tumor progression/relapse. Blood PBMC samples: pre-vaccination, two weeks post third vaccination, and at tumor progression. The PCR used 60 V beta and 13 J beta primers. Generated by immunoSEQ multiplex PCR, the TCRdb table keeps only in-frame clones and is missing some. The table records tens of thousands of clones, around 90% of them present only once. CDR3 length: 15 amino acids. Germline values: CDR1 MNHNS, CDR2 SASEGT. V was cut by 1 base and J by 3 bases, with 10 bases left in between.

This specimen was blood, taken after dendritic cell vaccination. The chain recombines TRBV6-1 with TRBJ1-5, with a weak D call TRBD1 (5 bases). This TCR came from a human donor with glioblastoma. The CDR3 sequence: CASSEGGGSNQPQHF. The CDR3 bases are TGTGCCAGCAGTGAAGGGGGGGGGTCCAATCAGCCCCAGCATTTT.